One and the same sample provided the 2 T cell receptor beta chains below, sequenced in a study of beta chain features in type 1 diabetes. Study outcomes and limitations: Type 1 diabetes patients had moderately but significantly shorter TCRB CDR3s in all four CD4+ subsets.

The isolated RNA, all of it, was reverse transcribed, so expressed TCRB transcripts were what got sequenced. Produced via immunoSEQ multiplex PCR; TCRdb's table is partial and in-frame only. Of over 650,000 clones listed, roughly an eighth are singletons. Antigens of these TCRs are unknown. Material: naive CD4+ T cells from blood. These receptors all stem from a man between 18 and 29 years old with type 1 diabetes.

V usage is TRBV2 and J usage is TRBJ2-7, with D possibly TRBD1 on 5 matching bases. Germline V gives CDR1 SNHLY, CDR2 FYNNEI. V lost 3 bases and J lost 6, with 12 bases in between. The CDR3 contains 13 residues. CDR3 DNA: TGTGCCAGCAGTGACGAAGGGGTAGGCGAGCAGTACTTC. The encoded protein is CASSDEGVGEQYF. Drawing the rest from reference TRBV2 and TRBJ2-7, the complete variable domain is EPEVTQTPSHQVTQMGQEVILRCVPISNHLYFYWYRQILGQKVEFLVSFYNNEISEKSEIFDDQFSVERPDGSNFTLKIRSTKLEDSAMYFCASSDEGVGEQYFGPGTRLTVT.

This clone was observed a few times. This chain joins TRBV6-6 and TRBJ2-7, with 10 nucleotides matching TRBD1. This CDR3 contains 15 residues. Germline lookup yields CDR1 MNHNY and CDR2 SVGAGI (reference sequence). V lost 4 bases and J lost 0; bases outside the gene matches: 3. The CDR3 loop is CASSSRTGGSYEQYF. CDR3 nucleotides: TGTGCCAGCAGTTCCCGGACAGGGGGCTCCTACGAGCAGTACTTC.